This T cell receptor (beta chain) emerged from a study of blood T cells in healthy people across ages (dated by TCRdb to the mid-2010s). Regarding the study in general: In model experiments, template switching captured about one uniquely barcoded TCR beta cDNA molecule for every two T cells. To track age-related changes in TCR beta repertoire diversity, the study relied on deep sequencing normalized with unique cDNA molecular identifiers. Donors were grouped into four age groups: young (average roughly 15 years), middle-aged (approximately 41), aged (around 66) and long-lived (approximately 78). To avoid experimental bias, donors of different ages were spread randomly across the sequencing lanes. The study analyzed two additional independent replicas of 1 million unique cDNA reads from the same blood draw for two donors, one aged 18 to 29 and one aged 80 or older. General conclusions and limits of the study: Donor CMV infection status was unknown, potentially confounding age-related changes in expanded clonotypes. As age increased, observed TCR beta diversity per million T cells dropped in a roughly linear way, and a significant reduction was already evident by age around 41. The long-lived group showed more naive CD4+ T cells, fewer expanded clones and increased TCR diversity than the aged group, suggesting age selection. The percentage of naive T cells measured by flow cytometry correlated strongly with observed TCR beta diversity. Because profiling used bulk unsorted PBMCs, naive and antigen-experienced compartments could not be compared conclusively. Estimates of total diversity based on one million sequenced T cells were considered lower bounds and underestimates.

The protocol used for the library was 5' RACE. Instrument used: Illumina HiSeq 2500. A second PCR of about 6 to 11 cycles was run with a J-beta primer mix and a sample-barcoded 5' primer. A unique molecular identifier was introduced onto each TCR beta cDNA molecule by a template-switch 5' adaptor carrying 12 random nucleotides. Each sample yielded at least 3 million CDR3-containing paired-end reads. First-strand cDNA synthesis was performed from all RNA using the Mint cDNA synthesis kit, with priming by a TRBC-specific oligonucleotide. All cDNA was treated with uracil-DNA glycosylase and then went through a first 18-cycle PCR with the universal primers M1SS and BC2_uni_R. The paper's processing steps were these. For normalization, 1 million high-quality reads were randomly selected from each sample, with every read carrying a distinct molecular identifier. Reads with shared molecular identifiers were discarded instead of being binned into consensus sequences. CDR3 identification, clonotype clustering and error correction used MiTCR with a Q25 quality threshold and the strictest error-elimination algorithm. A nonparametric unseen species model with Euler transformation was used to estimate a lower bound on total TCR beta diversity. Using fastp at Q25 and MiXCR, TCRdb reprocessed the public reads and kept productive beta chains. Each CDR3 protein gets just one entry, which takes the most common genes and DNA from the rows behind it. TCRdb assigned the V and J calls; the authors' analysis was not used. The sample table lists about 1.8 million distinct CDR3 sequences, around half of them with a count of one. Around 2.1% of the sample lies in the top ten.

The table lists this clonotype with a few counts. The antigen this receptor binds is unknown. Nothing much larger sits one base from this clone, and base qualities are not available. The roughly 39 donors, aged about 6 to 100 years, were systemically healthy Caucasian individuals from Russia. Each donor gave roughly 9.5 milliliters of peripheral blood, collected into EDTA-treated Vacutainer tubes. Ficoll-Paque density-gradient centrifugation was used to isolate PBMCs, with at least 7 million obtained per sample. Total RNA was extracted from PBMCs with Trizol reagent, with at least 6 micrograms obtained per sample. For every donor, flow cytometry on a PBMC aliquot measured the percentage of naive CD45RAhigh/CD27high T cells. Unmatched junction bases come to 7, with V trimmed by 9 bases and J by 5 bases. The CDR3 covers 13 residues, taking in both the cysteine and the phenylalanine. Just the 39-base CDR3 DNA is kept, in frame starting at base 1. The germline V gene yields SGHDT for CDR1 and YYEEEE for CDR2.

This clonotype was obtained from a woman aged 40 to 50 in good health. Specimen: blood. The sequence joins TRBV5-6 to TRBJ2-3, and TRBD1 matches 9 of the central bases. The CDR3 region reads CATGTGSRDTQYF. The DNA sequence reads TGTGCCACCGGGACAGGGAGTAGAGATACGCAGTATTTT.